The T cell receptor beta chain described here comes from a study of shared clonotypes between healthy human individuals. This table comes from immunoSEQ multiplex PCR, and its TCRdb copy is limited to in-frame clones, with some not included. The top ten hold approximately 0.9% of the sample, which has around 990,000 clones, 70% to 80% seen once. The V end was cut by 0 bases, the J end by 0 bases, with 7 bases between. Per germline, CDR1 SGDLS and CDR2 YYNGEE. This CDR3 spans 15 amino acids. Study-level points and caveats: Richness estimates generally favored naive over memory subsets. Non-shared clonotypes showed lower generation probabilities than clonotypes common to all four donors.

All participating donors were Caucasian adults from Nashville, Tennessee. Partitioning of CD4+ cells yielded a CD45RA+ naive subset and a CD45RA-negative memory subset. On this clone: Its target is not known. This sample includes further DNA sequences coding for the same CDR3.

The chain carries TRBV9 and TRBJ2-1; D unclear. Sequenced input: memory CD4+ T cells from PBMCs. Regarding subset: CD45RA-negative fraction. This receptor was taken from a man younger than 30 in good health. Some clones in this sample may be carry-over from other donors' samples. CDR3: CASSVDGNSYNEQFF. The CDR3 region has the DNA TGTGCCAGCAGCGTAGACGGAAACTCCTACAATGAGCAGTTCTTC.